A selection of T cell receptor beta chains follows, all from one sample in a study of regulatory T cells in long-lasting Graves disease. TCRdb processed the multiplex PCR reads anew with MiXCR; each CDR3 protein has one entry. Of under 500,000 distinct CDR3 sequences listed, about a sixth are singletons. This same sample was also part of a study on T cells in Graves' hyperthyroidism and ophthalmopathy.

The sample here was peripheral blood mononuclear cells (PBMCs), taken at new diagnosis, from a patient treated with antithyroid drugs. These receptors were collected from a woman in her twenties or thirties with Graves disease. Both conserved end residues are part of each CDR3. The order of the fields is D gene, V gene, J gene, clone size, CDR3 protein, CDR3 DNA. The D gene is left open where the match is weak. Only part of the rows carry a size: once, few, many, or a class if the clone is expanded.

>TRBD1|TRBV6-1|TRBJ1-5|.
CASSRRAGQGGNQPQHF
TGTGCCAGCAGTCGACGGGCGGGACAGGGGGGCAATCAGCCCCAGCATTTT
>TRBD1|TRBV20-1|TRBJ1-5|many
CSARDRTGLFRLWPQHF
TGCAGTGCTAGAGATCGGACAGGACTTTTTCGCCTGTGGCCCCAGCATTTT
>TRBD1|TRBV20-1|TRBJ2-7|once
CSARDSGTGTYEQYF
TGCAGTGCTAGAGACTCCGGGACAGGGACCTACGAGCAGTACTTC
>.|TRBV28|TRBJ2-7|many
CASSLFGKYEQYF
TGTGCCAGCAGTTTATTTGGGAAATACGAGCAGTACTTC
>TRBD2|TRBV5-8|TRBJ2-2|many
CASAGDGGELFF
TGTGCCAGCGCGGGGGATGGCGGGGAGCTGTTTTTT
>TRBD1|TRBV5-1|TRBJ1-1|many
CASSIRFDRANTEAFF
TGCGCCAGCAGCATCCGCTTTGACAGGGCGAACACTGAAGCTTTCTTT
>.|TRBV11-1|TRBJ1-1|many
CASSLTFPLLMNTEAFF
TGTGCCAGCAGCTTAACTTTTCCACTACTAATGAACACTGAAGCTTTCTTT
>.|TRBV13|TRBJ2-3|.
CASRPRGGTTDTQYF
TGTGCCAGCCGCCCCAGGGGCGGAACCACAGATACGCAGTATTTT
>.|TRBV12-3/TRBV12-4|TRBJ2-3|few
CASSRQDTQYF
TGTGCCAGCAGTCGACAAGATACGCAGTATTTT
>.|TRBV30|TRBJ1-5|many
CAWADGRVGPQHF
TGTGCCTGGGCCGACGGGAGGGTGGGTCCCCAGCATTTT
>.|TRBV11-2|TRBJ1-5|many
CASSLEPNQPQHF
TGTGCCAGCAGCTTAGAACCCAACCAGCCCCAGCATTTT
>TRBD1|TRBV6-1|TRBJ2-7|.
CASRHTGDYEQYF
TGTGCCAGCCGACATACAGGGGACTACGAGCAGTACTTC
>TRBD2|TRBV7-2|TRBJ2-7|few
CASSQDTGLADEQYF
TGTGCCAGCAGCCAAGACACGGGACTAGCTGACGAGCAGTACTTC
>TRBD2|TRBV2|TRBJ2-2|many
CASSEASGRTGELFF
TGTGCCAGCAGTGAAGCCAGCGGGAGGACCGGGGAGCTGTTTTTT
>.|TRBV6-5|TRBJ2-7|many
CASSYPRDGSSYEQYF
TGTGCCAGCAGTTACCCCCGGGACGGCAGCTCCTACGAGCAGTACTTC
>.|TRBV15|TRBJ2-7|many
CATSRALQGTYEQYF
TGTGCCACCAGCAGAGCCCTACAGGGAACCTACGAGCAGTACTTC
>TRBD2|TRBV20-1|TRBJ2-7|few
CSAVTSGSYEQYF
TGCAGTGCTGTAACTAGCGGGAGTTACGAGCAGTACTTC
>TRBD1|TRBV5-1|TRBJ1-5|many
CASSPGGINQPQHF
TGCGCCAGCAGCCCAGGGGGGATCAATCAGCCCCAGCATTTT
>TRBD1|TRBV7-2|TRBJ2-7|.
CASSPSSGTALSYEQYF
TGTGCCAGCAGCCCTTCATCCGGGACAGCCCTGTCCTACGAGCAGTACTTC
>TRBD2|TRBV7-9|TRBJ2-2|many
CASSPRGLAGATGELFF
TGTGCCAGCAGCCCCAGGGGGCTAGCGGGAGCCACCGGGGAGCTGTTTTTT
>.|TRBV30|TRBJ2-7|few
CAWSGDGYEQYF
TGTGCCTGGAGTGGAGACGGCTACGAGCAGTACTTC
>.|TRBV12-3/TRBV12-4|TRBJ1-1|many
CASKWGTGAFF
TGTGCCAGCAAATGGGGGACGGGGGCTTTCTTT
>.|TRBV28|TRBJ1-2|many
CASSFQGAGYTF
TGTGCCAGCAGTTTCCAGGGCGCTGGCTACACCTTC
>.|TRBV10-2|TRBJ2-2|few
CASNTGELFF
TGCGCCAGCAACACCGGGGAGCTGTTTTTT
>TRBD2|TRBV5-1|TRBJ2-2|many
CASSFGSGPNTGELFF
TGCGCCAGCAGTTTTGGTAGCGGGCCGAACACCGGGGAGCTGTTTTTT
>TRBD1|TRBV29-1|TRBJ1-1|many
CSCHRGRNTEAFF
TGCAGCTGCCACAGGGGGAGGAACACTGAAGCTTTCTTT
>.|TRBV7-9|TRBJ2-5|.
CASSLFFKGRQETQYF
TGTGCCAGCAGCTTATTTTTTAAGGGGCGCCAAGAGACCCAGTACTTC
>.|TRBV15|TRBJ2-7|.
CATSRAMGGLSSYEQYF
TGTGCCACCAGCAGAGCTATGGGGGGGCTTAGCTCCTACGAGCAGTACTTC
>.|TRBV12-5|TRBJ2-7|many
CASRSDSTYEQYF
TGTGCTAGTAGATCGGACAGCACCTACGAGCAGTACTTC